This T cell receptor beta chain stems from a study of blood T cell repertoires in COVID-19. At the level of the study: The United States, Italy and Spain were the sources of the acute and convalescent COVID-19 samples.

Trimming stripped 0 bases from V and 0 bases from J, with 9 bases between. There are 16 residues in the CDR3. Per germline, CDR1 ENHRY and CDR2 SYGVKD. Authors' processing steps: Reference gene primer amplification in the assay estimated nucleated cell counts. TCRdb keeps only in-frame clones here, not all; method: immunoSEQ multiplex PCR. That table furnishes V, J and clone size, whereas the DNA furnished D and trimming. The data show some 190,000 clones, with approximately 80% seen just once and about 20% held by the top ten. Sequencing was carried out using peripheral blood. The V call is TRBV10-3, the J call TRBJ2-1; D possibly corresponds to TRBD1 (6 bases). The receptor was isolated from a human donor in a cohort sampled during active COVID-19. The CDR3 spells CAISESLDSSYNEQFF. The CDR3 DNA follows: TGTGCCATCAGTGAGTCTCTGGACAGCTCCTACAATGAGCAGTTCTTC.